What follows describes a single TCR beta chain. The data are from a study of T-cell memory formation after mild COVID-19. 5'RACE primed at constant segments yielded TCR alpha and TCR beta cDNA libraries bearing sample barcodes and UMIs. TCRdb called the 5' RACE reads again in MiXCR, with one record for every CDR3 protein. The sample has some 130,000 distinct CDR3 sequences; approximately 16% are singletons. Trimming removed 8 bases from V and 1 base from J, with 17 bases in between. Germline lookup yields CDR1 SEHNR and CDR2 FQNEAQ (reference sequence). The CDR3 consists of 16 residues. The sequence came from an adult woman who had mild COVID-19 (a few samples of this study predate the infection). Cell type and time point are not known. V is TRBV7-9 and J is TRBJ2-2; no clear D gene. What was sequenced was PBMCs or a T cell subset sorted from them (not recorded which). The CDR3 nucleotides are TGTGCCAGCCCCCCCTCGGCCGGGCAGAACACCGGGGAGCTGTTTTTT. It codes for CASPPSAGQNTGELFF.